The clone carrying this T cell receptor beta chain appeared once. It was during active infection that Seattle patients were enrolled and then longitudinally followed. The CDR3 length is 16 residues. The V end lost 3 bases, the J end lost 0 bases, and 14 bases lay between the germline ends. The germline CDR1 and CDR2 sequences are SGHKS and YYEKEE (reference sequence). Measured with immunoSEQ multiplex PCR; TCRdb has only the in-frame clones, and not every one. The sample consists of around 470,000 clones, roughly nine tenths of them appearing once. The sample comes from a study of blood T cell repertoires in COVID-19. In the study overall: Sources were T cells, B-cell-depleted T cells, or PBMCs; the material itself was cDNA or gDNA.

The sample was peripheral blood. This clonotype originated in a man aged 18 to 30 with COVID-19, enrolled during active disease. This chain connects TRBV5-5 to TRBJ2-3; a possible D gene is TRBD1 (5 bases). The CDR3 DNA reads as TGTGCCAGCAGCTCCGACAGTTTTGATAGCACAGATACGCAGTATTTT. Amino acids: CASSSDSFDSTDTQYF.